The source of this T cell receptor (beta chain) is a study of blood T cell repertoires in COVID-19. Trimming at V came to 1 base and at J to 8 bases, leaving 1 base not matched to a gene. The CDR3 extends over 12 amino acids. This clone was detected only a few times. The repertoire was sequenced with immunoSEQ multiplex PCR; TCRdb's copy has only in-frame clones and lacks some. This table has 100,000 to 110,000 clones, 85% to 90% appearing once. The sequencing input was peripheral blood. The clonotype was recovered from a human donor in a cohort sampled during active COVID-19. The chain carries TRBV12-3 or TRBV12-4 and TRBJ1-1; the match to TRBD1 covers 7 bases. CDR3 sequence: CASSLEGGEAFF. CDR3 in DNA: TGTGCCAGCAGTTTAGAAGGGGGCGAAGCTTTCTTT.